This entry features one TCR beta chain sequence. Its binding antigen is unknown. Per-nucleotide qualities are absent, and no much larger clonotype sits a single base away. This entry comes from a study of T cell responses to AZD1222 COVID-19 vaccine (dated by TCRdb to 2020 to 2023). Some background on the complete study: AZD1222 recipients whose second dose came at about 4 weeks and those whose second dose came at about 12 weeks were combined into one group, since spike-specific TCR depth and breadth did not differ between the two schedules. A total of about 230 trial participants underwent TCR sequencing, of whom 200 to 220 received two doses of AZD1222 and about 26 received two doses of the MenACWY control vaccine. Trial participants were enrolled into age subgroups of 18-55, 56-69 and 70-plus years, which contained approximately 150, 28 and 58 TCR-sequenced participants, respectively.

The CDR3 regions of human TCRbeta chains were analyzed by immunosequencing. In the paper's pipeline: Repertoire TCRs were matched against a reference library of SARS-CoV-2-specific TCRs generated with the MIRA antigen-specificity platform. Breadth meant the fraction of unique TCRs that were SARS-CoV-2-associated, whereas depth meant the fraction of total T cells that were SARS-CoV-2-associated. Using the MIRA data, each spike-specific TCR was assigned both to the spike region to which the TCR was reactive and to a CD4 or CD8 class. Log10-transformed breadth and depth values were compared by one-way ANOVA with Sidak's multiple comparisons tests. As stored in TCRdb, this immuneACCESS dataset retains in-frame rearrangements with V and J assigned. A fraction of the clones does not appear; measured against another copy, unresolved V genes explain less than half of the discrepancy, and the remainder lacks a known reason. V, J and clone size are those of that table, while D and trimming were read from the DNA. Counted in this sample were about 120,000 clones; over 75% of them appeared once. The ten most abundant clones make up almost 9.5% of the sample.

Study-wide conclusions, independent of this receptor: After two AZD1222 doses, both the breadth and the depth of spike-specific TCRs were significantly higher than at day 0 and than in MenACWY recipients. Because no samples from the day 14 peak response were available, repertoires could be characterized only after the peak T cell response. Reportedly, close to half of the unique spike-specific TCRs recognized epitopes lying outside the regions that are mutated in the B.1.351 and B.1.1.7 variants. Participants were mostly white British and included more females than males, and it was suggested by the authors that clonal diversity may have been underestimated. The 56-69-year group was small, and its depth increase did not reach significance, likely because of low power. The vaccine-associated CD4 TCRs covered the entire spike protein, and the dominant responses fell in regions 160-218 and 743-854. Conclusions about previously exposed vaccinees are limited because only a handful of AZD1222 recipients were SARS-CoV-2 seropositive at baseline.

The germline V gene supplies CDR1 SGHNT and CDR2 YENEEA. The CDR3, cysteine through phenylalanine, is 15 amino acids long. Of all the DNA, just the CDR3 is kept, 45 bases in frame from base 1. V sheds 3 bases and J sheds 3 bases, leaving 15 bases between their ends. This specimen's time point label, per the study, means: baseline before first vaccination. Samples from vaccinated people were obtained from the UK trials COV001 and COV002, which included a single-blind randomized controlled phase 2/3 trial of AZD1222 (ChAdOx1 nCoV-19) in healthy adults. For TCRbeta chain sequencing, PBMC samples from trial participants were taken at day 0 and at day 28 after the second dose.

The sample in question was peripheral blood, obtained on day 0 of AZD1222 vaccination. The chain is made from TRBV11-3 and TRBJ2-7; the D gene is perhaps TRBD1 or TRBD2, as each covers 5 bases. This TCR was recovered from an adult in good health. The CDR3 protein is CASSLAPGRSYEQYF. The nucleotide sequence reads TGTGCCAGCAGCTTGGCTCCGGGACGGAGCTACGAGCAGTACTTC. With the portions outside the CDR3 filled from the reference TRBV11-3 and TRBJ2-7 genes, the complete variable region becomes EAGVVQSPRYKIIEKKQPVAFWCNPISGHNTLYWYLQNLGQGPELLIRYENEEAVDDSQLPKDRFSAERLKGVDSTLKIQPAELGDSAVYLCASSLAPGRSYEQYFGPGTRLTVT.